A selection of T cell receptor beta chains follows, all from one sample in a study of T cell responses to AZD1222 COVID-19 vaccine. Assay: immunoSEQ multiplex PCR; the TCRdb copy retains only in-frame clones and omits some. The sample holds under 170,000 clones, about nine tenths seen once. Sequencing was performed on peripheral blood, taken 28 days after the second AZD1222 dose. The receptors shown here come from an adult who received the AZD1222 COVID-19 vaccine. CDR3s include the opening cysteine and the closing phenylalanine or tryptophan. Each record gives: J gene, V gene, CDR3 protein.

TRBJ2-7 | TRBV3-1/TRBV3-2 | CASSQVVTDAREQYF
TRBJ1-5 | TRBV30 | CAWNTTGREQPQHF
TRBJ2-3 | TRBV12-3/TRBV12-4 | CASSLRGTQYF
TRBJ1-4 | TRBV19 | CASSIGATNEKLFF
TRBJ1-2 | TRBV29-1 | CSVDITQGFGYTF
TRBJ2-5 | TRBV7-7 | CASSPGPRLAGGQETQYF
TRBJ2-3 | TRBV12-3/TRBV12-4 | CASSEGADTQYF
TRBJ2-7 | TRBV6-5 | CASQSGSYEQYF
TRBJ1-4 | TRBV6-1 | CASSEAWDGFNEKLFF
TRBJ1-3 | TRBV18 | CASSPRAGEDTIYF
TRBJ2-5 | TRBV19 | CASNGGNKGETQYF
TRBJ1-1 | TRBV5-1 | CASSPQTGSTEAFF
TRBJ2-3 | TRBV7-7 | CASSSGTGGPDTQYF
TRBJ1-2 | TRBV5-1 | CASSPEVYRDNYGYTF
TRBJ2-7 | TRBV11-2 | CASSLEFIGDTAPDEQYF
TRBJ1-1 | TRBV7-7 | CASSLALNTEAFF
TRBJ1-2 | TRBV27 | CASSPYSIGYGYTF
TRBJ2-1 | TRBV5-1 | CASSLGDNEQFF
TRBJ1-1 | TRBV6-5 | CASSYELVSEAFF
TRBJ1-1 | TRBV30 | CAWSVGQGNTEAFF
TRBJ1-2 | TRBV6-1 | CASSEQPGYGYTF
TRBJ1-2 | TRBV5-8 | CASSLGRTGGYGYTF
TRBJ2-3 | TRBV11-2 | CASSLDRGNTQYF
TRBJ2-1 | TRBV7-2 | CASSLAKGARFF
TRBJ2-7 | TRBV19 | CATGLADRYEQYF
TRBJ2-1 | TRBV30 | CAWSVSVFQKGEQFF
TRBJ2-1 | TRBV5-6 | CASSPGLAHNEQFF
TRBJ1-3 | TRBV7-2 | CASSFLGGPGNTIYF
TRBJ1-2 | TRBV29-1 | CSVEEPQRYRYTF
TRBJ1-1 | TRBV11-2 | CASSLDPGMNTEAFF
TRBJ2-6 | TRBV5-1 | CASSLAGRGLSGANVLTF
TRBJ1-1 | TRBV3-1/TRBV3-2 | CASSQEGLAASSPEAFF
TRBJ2-4 | TRBV7-6 | CASSLGDRAGAAKNIQYF
TRBJ2-3 | TRBV2 | CASSQDRGPDTQYF
TRBJ2-2 | TRBV12-3/TRBV12-4 | CASSPPVGELFF
TRBJ1-6 | TRBV6-1 | CASSEIPSSYNSPLHF
TRBJ1-1 | TRBV2 | CASSEQQVTEAFF
TRBJ2-1 | TRBV19 | CASSPRSTGRGYNEQFF
TRBJ1-1 | TRBV7-9 | CASSRDTTEAFF
TRBJ2-7 | TRBV25-1 | CASSESDSYEQYF
TRBJ1-2 | TRBV6-5 | CASSPSPTAGGYTF